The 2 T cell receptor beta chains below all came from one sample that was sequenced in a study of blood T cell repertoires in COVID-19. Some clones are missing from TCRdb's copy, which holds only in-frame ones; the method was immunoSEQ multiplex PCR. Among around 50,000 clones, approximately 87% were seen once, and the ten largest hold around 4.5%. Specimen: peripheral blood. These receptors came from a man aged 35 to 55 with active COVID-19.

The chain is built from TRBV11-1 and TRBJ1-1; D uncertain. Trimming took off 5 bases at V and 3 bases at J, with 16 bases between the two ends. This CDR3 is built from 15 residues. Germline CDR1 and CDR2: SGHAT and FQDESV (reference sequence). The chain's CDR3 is CASSPYSYRYTEAFF. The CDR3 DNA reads TGTGCCAGCAGCCCTTACTCCTACCGGTACACTGAAGCTTTCTTT.

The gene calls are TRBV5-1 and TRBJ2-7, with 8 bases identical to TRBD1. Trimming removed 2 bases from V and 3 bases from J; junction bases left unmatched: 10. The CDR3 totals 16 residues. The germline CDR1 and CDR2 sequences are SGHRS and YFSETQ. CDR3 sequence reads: CASSFSSGTGDYEQYF. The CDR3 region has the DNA TGCGCCAGCAGCTTTTCCTCCGGGACAGGAGACTACGAGCAGTACTTC. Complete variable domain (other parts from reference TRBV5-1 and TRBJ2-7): KAGVTQTPRYLIKTRGQQVTLSCSPISGHRSVSWYQQTPGQGLQFLFEYFSETQRNKGNFPGRFSGRQFSNSRSEMNVSTLELGDSALYLCASSFSSGTGDYEQYFGPGTRLTVT.